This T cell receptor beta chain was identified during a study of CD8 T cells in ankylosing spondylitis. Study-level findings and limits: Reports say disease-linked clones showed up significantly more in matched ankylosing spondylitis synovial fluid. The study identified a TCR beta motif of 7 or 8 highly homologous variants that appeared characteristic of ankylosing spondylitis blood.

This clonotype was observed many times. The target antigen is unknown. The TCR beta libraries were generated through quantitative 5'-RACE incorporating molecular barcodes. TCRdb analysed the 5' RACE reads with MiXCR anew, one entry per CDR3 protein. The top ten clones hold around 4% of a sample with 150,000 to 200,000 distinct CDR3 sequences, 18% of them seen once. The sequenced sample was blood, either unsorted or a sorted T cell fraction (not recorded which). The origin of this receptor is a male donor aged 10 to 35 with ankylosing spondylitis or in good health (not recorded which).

In DNA, the CDR3 is TGCAGCGTTGAAGGGGTACTGAACACTGAAGCTTTCTTT. Translated, it gives CSVEGVLNTEAFF. J is TRBJ1-1 and V is TRBV29-1; D remains ambiguous. Germline-derived CDR1 and CDR2 are SQVTM and ANQGSEA. The CDR3 sequence is 13 residues long. Trimming left V 1 base short and J 0 bases short, with 6 bases between. The variable domain in full, with the rest retrieved from reference TRBV29-1 and TRBJ1-1, is SAVISQKPSRDICQRGTSLTIQCQVDSQVTMMFWYRQQPGQSLTLIATANQGSEATYESGFVIDKFPISRPNLTFSTLTVSNMSPEDSSIYLCSVEGVLNTEAFFGQGTRLTVV.